The clone carrying this TCR beta chain has more than one count but fewer than ten. Antigen: not known. CD4+ naive, central memory, regulatory and stem cell-like memory cells were sorted via CD45RO/CCR7/CD25/CD127/CD95/CD27. This sample is drawn from a study of beta chain features in type 1 diabetes. Study-wide results and caveats: Among all four CD4+ subsets, Type 1 diabetes patients had TCRB CDR3s that were moderately but significantly shorter.

As every portion of the isolated RNA was reverse transcribed, the sequencing read expressed TCRB transcripts. Clones were sequenced by immunoSEQ multiplex PCR, and TCRdb holds only the in-frame ones, with some missing. The data contain hundreds of thousands of clones, around an eighth of them singletons. The sample was naive CD4+ T cells from blood. The sequence came from a young man with type 1 diabetes.

CDR3 nucleotide sequence: TGCGCCAGCAGTTCCAATGGGATGACTAGGTACGTCGACAATGAGCAGTTCTTC. Translating gives CASSSNGMTRYVDNEQFF. This chain connects TRBV5-1 to TRBJ2-1; tentative D call: TRBD2 (6 bases). Germline V gene data show CDR1 as SGHRS and CDR2 as YFSETQ. This CDR3 spans 18 amino acids. V lost 5 bases and J lost 5, with 26 bases in between. Based on the CDR3 plus reference TRBV5-1 and TRBJ2-1, the full variable domain is KAGVTQTPRYLIKTRGQQVTLSCSPISGHRSVSWYQQTPGQGLQFLFEYFSETQRNKGNFPGRFSGRQFSNSRSEMNVSTLELGDSALYLCASSSNGMTRYVDNEQFFGPGTRLTVL.